The present entry profiles one TCR beta chain with its context. Its matching antigen is unknown. These data are taken from a study of radiotherapy plus CTLA-4 blockade in lung cancer. Study observations and caveats: After treatment with radiotherapy plus ipilimumab, TCR clones that came from the tumor expanded in blood.

Profiling relied on immunoSEQ multiplex PCR, and the TCRdb table lists in-frame clones only, not all of them. The profile shows approximately 78,000 clones, approximately 78% of them singletons. The material was peripheral blood, obtained from a patient treated with radiotherapy plus ipilimumab. This receptor was taken from a human donor with non-small cell lung cancer who had a complete response to radiotherapy plus ipilimumab.

CDR3 DNA sequence: TGTGCCATCAGTAGTGGGGGCAGGGGGCTATTAGAGACCCAGTACTTC. This sequence encodes CAISSGGRGLLETQYF. The chain employs TRBV10-3 and TRBJ2-5; 8 nucleotides agree with TRBD1. The CDR3 length is 16 residues. V trimming: 5 bases; J trimming: 4 bases; junction bases outside the gene matches: 12. Per germline, CDR1 ENHRY and CDR2 SYGVKD.